This TCR beta chain was sequenced in a study of beta chain features in type 1 diabetes. Every isolated RNA sample was fully reverse transcribed, so sequencing captured expressed TCRB transcripts. TCRdb's copy holds only in-frame clones and misses some; the assay was immunoSEQ multiplex PCR. The table has 450,000 or so clones, around 10% seen once. The V gene end was trimmed by 0 bases and the J gene end by 5 bases; junction bases not matched to a gene: 4. CDR3 length equals 15 residues. CDR1 is KGHSH and CDR2 is LQKENI in the germline V gene. Findings and caveats of the study: cDNA-based reads could over-represent cells with high TCR expression. Fewer junction insertions and more nucleotide deletions appeared in type 1 diabetes patients.

This clone was recorded a few times. Its antigen is not known. This clonotype originated in a woman aged 18 to 35 in good health. Sequencing used naive CD4+ T cells from blood. The J gene is TRBJ2-5, the V gene TRBV18; TRBD1 aligns across 9 bases. The CDR3 region has the DNA TGTGCCAGCTCACCACCGGGACAGGGAACGGAGACCCAGTACTTC. It translates to CASSPPGQGTETQYF.